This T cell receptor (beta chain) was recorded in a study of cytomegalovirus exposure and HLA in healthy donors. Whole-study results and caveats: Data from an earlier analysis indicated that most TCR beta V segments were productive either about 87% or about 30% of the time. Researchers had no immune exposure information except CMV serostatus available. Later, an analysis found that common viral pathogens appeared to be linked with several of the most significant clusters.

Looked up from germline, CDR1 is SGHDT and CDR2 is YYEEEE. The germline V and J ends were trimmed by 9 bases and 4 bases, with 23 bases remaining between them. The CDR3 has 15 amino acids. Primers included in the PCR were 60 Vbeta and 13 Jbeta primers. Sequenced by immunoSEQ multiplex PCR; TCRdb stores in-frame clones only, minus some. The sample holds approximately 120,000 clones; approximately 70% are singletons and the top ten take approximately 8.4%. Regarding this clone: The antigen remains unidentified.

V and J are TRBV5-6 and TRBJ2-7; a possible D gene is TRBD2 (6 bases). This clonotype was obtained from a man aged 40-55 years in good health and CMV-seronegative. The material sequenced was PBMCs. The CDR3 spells CAIEGGPQLPYEQYF. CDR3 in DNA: TGTGCCATTGAGGGAGGACCGCAACTACCTTACGAGCAGTACTTC.